The 16 T cell receptor beta chains reported below all come from one sample, sequenced in a study of CD8+ T cells in alopecia areata. Treatment given: oral pan-JAK inhibitor, 5-10 mg twice daily. Extraction and reverse transcription of RNA yielded cDNA as the sequencing template. Libraries were prepared by immunoSEQ multiplex PCR; TCRdb keeps only in-frame clonotypes and omits some of them. The sample holds some 190,000 clones, under 80% seen once. This material consisted of CD4+ T cells sorted from blood, taken between weeks 47 and 50, from a patient treated with tofacitinib. The receptor source for this set is a human donor with alopecia areata.

The chain links TRBV11-1 to TRBJ2-1; no clear D gene. CDR1 is SGHAT and CDR2 is FQDESV in the germline V gene (reference sequence). The CDR3 has 14 residues. V was shortened by 4 bases and J by 12 bases, with 19 bases between the two germline ends. CDR3 bases: TGTGCCAGCAGCTCAAGTGGGCGAAGTTCTCGGCAGTTCTTC. It translates to CASSSSGRSSRQFF.

This clone was counted only a few times. This sequence joins TRBV10-3 and TRBJ2-2; D not certain. Trimming cost V 3 bases and J 1 base, with 3 bases left between them. The germline gives CDR1 ENHRY, CDR2 SYGVKD. CDR3 length: 13 residues. CDR3 sequence: CAISEQNTGELFF. The CDR3 DNA reads TGTGCCATCAGTGAACAGAACACCGGGGAGCTGTTTTTT.

This chain joins TRBV4-3 and TRBJ2-5; D ambiguous. This CDR3 has 16 amino acids. Germline V lookup: CDR1 LGHNA, CDR2 YSLEER. Trimming left V 0 bases short and J 1 base short, with 12 bases between. The CDR3 loop reads CASSQDLAGRQETQYF. For the CDR3, the DNA is TGCGCCAGCAGCCAAGATCTTGCCGGACGCCAAGAGACCCAGTACTTC.

The chain carries TRBV5-4 and TRBJ2-3; TRBD2 aligns across 7 bases. Germline CDR1 and CDR2: SGHNT and YYREEE (reference sequence). The CDR3 is 14 residues long. Losses at the gene ends were 9 bases for V and 2 bases for J; bases not matched to a gene: 9. The DNA for the CDR3 is TGTGCCACTGAAGGGCGGGGGACCACAGATACGCAGTATTTT. Translating gives CATEGRGTTDTQYF.

This clone was counted only a few times. The chain recombines TRBV27 with TRBJ2-7; a weak D match, TRBD1 (5 bases). The germline V gene encodes CDR1 MNHEY and CDR2 SMNVEV (reference sequence). The CDR3 is 15 residues long. Trimming removed 5 bases at V and 2 bases at J, with 16 bases between. In DNA form, the CDR3 reads TGTGCCAGCAGTCCCAAGACAGTACAGGCCTACGAGCAGTACTTC. Translated: CASSPKTVQAYEQYF.

The count of this clone is one. The V and J genes are TRBV6-1 and TRBJ2-7; 11 bases are a match to TRBD1. The CDR3 is 15 residues long. V was clipped by 6 bases and J by 1 base; unmatched bases: 5. Germline V CDR1 and CDR2: MNHNS, SASEGT. The CDR3 is CASRGTGGWSYEQYF. The DNA for the CDR3 is TGTGCCAGCAGAGGGACAGGGGGATGGTCCTACGAGCAGTACTTC.

This clone has a handful of counts. The V and J genes are TRBV29-1 and TRBJ1-1, with 8 bases fitting TRBD1. After removal of 2 bases from V and 5 bases from J, the junction contained 7 bases not matched to a gene. The CDR3 is 14 residues long. Germline CDR1 reads SQVTM; CDR2 reads ANQGSEA. CDR3 sequence: CSVEQGARGTEAFF. CDR3 DNA sequence: TGCAGCGTTGAACAGGGGGCCCGGGGAACTGAAGCTTTCTTT.

This clone appeared a few times. For the CDR3, the DNA is TGTGCCAGCAGTTTATCGTGGCTGAGGACAGATACGCAGTATTTT. Its protein is CASSLSWLRTDTQYF. The chain combines TRBV27 with TRBJ2-3; D is unresolved. The germline V gene has CDR1 MNHEY and CDR2 SMNVEV (reference sequence). This CDR3 spans 15 amino acids. V was shortened by 0 bases and J by 3 bases, with 10 bases between the two germline ends.

This clone turned up a few times. CDR3 sequence (DNA): TGTGCCAGCAGTCCCGGGACTCGAAACAATGAGCAGTTCTTC. As protein: CASSPGTRNNEQFF. The chain combines TRBV6-4 with TRBJ2-1; perhaps TRBD2 as D (6 bases). This CDR3 is built from 14 residues. Germline CDR1 reads MRHNA; CDR2 reads SNTAGT. V was cut by 5 bases and J by 5 bases, with 13 bases left in between.

The chain joins TRBV4-3 to TRBJ1-6, with D unresolved. Trimming pared 1 base from V and 6 bases from J, leaving 16 bases between. The CDR3 is made up of 17 amino acids. Germline assignment: CDR1 LGHNA and CDR2 YSLEER. CDR3 residues: CASSQVIAGGSNSPLHF. The CDR3 DNA sequence: TGCGCCAGCAGCCAAGTAATCGCAGGAGGGAGTAATTCACCCCTCCACTTT.

The table lists this clone with a count of one. This rearrangement joins TRBV30 to TRBJ1-1; 9 bases agree with TRBD1. Germline V gene data show CDR1 as GTSNPN and CDR2 as SVGIG (reference sequence). After removal of 5 bases from V and 11 bases from J, the junction contained 9 bases not matched to a gene. The CDR3 totals 12 residues. The CDR3 DNA is TGTGCCTGGGACCGACAGGGGGAGACGGCTTTCTTT. Translated, it gives CAWDRQGETAFF.

This clone was counted between two and nine times. This sequence joins TRBV30 and TRBJ2-1, with TRBD1 as a possible D gene (5 bases). The V gene's germline CDR1 is GTSNPN and CDR2 SVGIG (reference sequence). This CDR3 has 16 amino acids. Trimming removed 2 bases at V and 10 bases at J, with 24 bases between. The CDR3 reads CAWSNRLGVVSSEQFF. The CDR3 DNA is TGTGCCTGGAGTAACCGTCTAGGGGTCGTCTCAAGCGAGCAGTTCTTC.

V is TRBV9 and J is TRBJ1-1; no definite D call. Per germline, CDR1 SGDLS and CDR2 YYNGEE. There are 13 residues in the CDR3. V lost 6 bases to trimming and J lost 4 bases, with 13 bases between them. Here the CDR3 reads CASTHLDGTEAFF. CDR3 bases: TGTGCCAGCACCCACTTGGACGGCACTGAAGCTTTCTTT.

This chain connects TRBV2 to TRBJ1-2; D not resolved. The germline V and J ends were trimmed by 0 bases and 5 bases, with 13 bases remaining between them. CDR3 length: 15 residues. Germline CDR1 SNHLY, CDR2 FYNNEI. CDR3 amino acids: CASSEAIRVRYGYTF. The CDR3 DNA reads TGTGCCAGCAGTGAAGCAATCAGAGTACGATATGGCTACACCTTC. The full variable domain, with the rest looked up from reference TRBV2 and TRBJ1-2, is EPEVTQTPSHQVTQMGQEVILRCVPISNHLYFYWYRQILGQKVEFLVSFYNNEISEKSEIFDDQFSVERPDGSNFTLKIRSTKLEDSAMYFCASSEAIRVRYGYTFGSGTRLTVV.

The CDR3 coding sequence is TGTGCCAGCAGCTCTCAACGAAGGGATTCACCCCTCCACTTT. It codes for CASSSQRRDSPLHF. This chain links TRBV7-2 with TRBJ1-6; D unresolved. Trimming removed 4 bases at V and 8 bases at J, with 12 bases between. Germline assignment: CDR1 SGHTA and CDR2 FQGNSA. The CDR3 consists of 14 residues.

This chain links TRBV29-1 with TRBJ2-6; 12 bases fit TRBD2. The CDR3 is 16 amino acids. The ends lost 7 bases at V and 2 bases at J; junction bases unmatched: 6. The germline gives CDR1 SQVTM, CDR2 ANQGSEA. The CDR3 bases are TGCAGCGCTCTAGCGGGGGGGCTCGCTGGGGCCAACGTCCTGACTTTC. Its translation is CSALAGGLAGANVLTF.